This T cell receptor beta chain was sequenced during a study of immune characteristics of hereditary and idiopathic chronic pancreatitis. General notes on the study: The study examined local immune cells and TCRbeta repertoires in the pancreas in hereditary and idiopathic chronic pancreatitis, using control pancreases from organ donors for comparison. TCRbeta sequencing was performed on 4 or 5 control pancreases, roughly seven hereditary chronic pancreatitis pancreases and about 6 idiopathic chronic pancreatitis pancreases. Minimal in vitro experimental manipulation of pancreas-infiltrating T cells was the reason the gDNA-based approach was selected.

Concerning this clone itself: What this receptor recognizes is not known. No quality values exist for individual bases; no much larger clone is one base distant. The sample holds other DNA sequences that translate to the same CDR3.

Chronic pancreatitis pancreas tissue was obtained from patients undergoing total pancreatectomy with islet autotransplantation (TPIAT). None of the chronic pancreatitis patients included in the study had a known history of diabetes. For TCRbeta sequencing, genomic DNA was pulled straight from bulk pancreas tissue, skipping any T cell sorting. At two US centers, pancreas tissues from patients and organ donors were collected on a consecutive basis. Trimming costs V 2 bases and J 0 bases, and their ends lie 11 bases apart. The CDR3 runs 15 residues from the cysteine to the phenylalanine. CDR3 DNA is the only sequence kept; it has 45 bases, read in frame from the first base. The germline V gene yields WSHSY for CDR1 and SAAADI for CDR2. Broad study findings and their caveats: The study did not include chronic pancreatitis caused by alcohol use. Differences in Vbeta-Jbeta gene family usage, including TRBV10, TRBV19, TRBV23 and TRBV5, were found between hereditary and idiopathic chronic pancreatitis. Patient tissue was available only at the time of TPIAT, so disease duration differences may have influenced immune findings. Compared with controls, TCRbeta repertoire diversity was significantly higher and clonality was lower in both chronic pancreatitis groups. Among 13 chronic pancreatitis patients, higher numbers of productive TCR rearrangements went along with higher disease severity scores, showing a positive correlation.

Libraries were constructed by the immunoSEQ multiplex PCR assay. From pancreatic genomic DNA, the TCRbeta CDR3 region and adjacent sequences were amplified and sequenced. Per the authors' processing: Productive clonality and productive rearrangement counts were measured along with repertoire diversity, which was expressed as a mean normalized Shannon-Wiener index. Control and chronic pancreatitis repertoire metrics were compared with the nonparametric Mann-Whitney U test. Shared clonotypes were defined as CDR3beta sequences with identical amino acid composition and length across subjects. The table was pulled from immuneACCESS by TCRdb, which kept in-frame rearrangements only. Such tables lose some clones; where checked, under half of the loss comes from unresolved V genes, and the rest has no known cause. V, J and clone size reflect that table, while D and trimming were determined from the DNA. The sample table holds about 15,000 clones, of which around 70% were seen once. The biggest ten clones account for around 14% of the sample.

The sample consisted of pancreas tissue with hereditary chronic pancreatitis. This sequence was found in a human donor with chronic pancreatitis. Here the chain combines TRBV10-2 and TRBJ2-7; the D gene is perhaps TRBD2, on 5 matching bases. At the DNA level, the sequence is TGCGCCAGCAGTGAGCCAGCGGAGAGCTCCTACGAGCAGTACTTC. This is translated as CASSEPAESSYEQYF.